This TCR beta chain was observed in a study of beta chain features in type 1 diabetes. Whole-study context: Cells sorted and examined across all samples totaled approximately 110 million. Findings and caveats of the study: An over-representation of cells with high TCR expression could result from cDNA sequencing.

Concerning this clone: Its antigen is undetermined.

Sequencing targeted expressed TCRB transcripts, as all isolated RNA had been reverse transcribed. Profiling relied on immunoSEQ multiplex PCR, and the TCRdb table lists in-frame clones only, not all of them. The sample shows fewer than 400,000 clones, around 7.6% of them seen only once. CDR1 and CDR2 (germline): MDHEN, SYDVKM. The CDR3 totals 11 residues. The collection from each donor was one heparinised blood draw averaging approximately 110 mL. The chain employs TRBV28 and TRBJ2-5, with D perhaps matching TRBD2 (6 bases). The DNA end favors TRBJ2-7, so the J call may be wrong. The receptor was isolated from a woman aged 18-30 years in good health. Sequencing was performed on central memory CD4+ T cells from blood. The CDR3 DNA reads TGTGCCAGCACAAGGGGAGGCGAGCAGTACTTC. This codes for CASTRGGEQYF.